This note documents a single T cell receptor beta chain sequence. Its specificity is not known. CDR1 and CDR2 (germline): SGHRS, YFSETQ. V was shortened by 2 bases and J by 0 bases, with 18 bases between the two germline ends. The CDR3 extends over 17 amino acids. The sample belongs to a study of T-cell memory formation after mild COVID-19. For the study at large: TCR clusters largely stayed donor specific.

5'RACE with constant-segment primers yielded barcoded, UMI-tagged TCR alpha and TCR beta cDNA libraries. In TCRdb, the 5' RACE reads were re-called with MiXCR into one record per CDR3 protein. The sample shows a few hundred thousand distinct CDR3 sequences, approximately 24% of them seen only once. Study findings and constraints: A second wave of clones peaked on day 37, and their SARS-CoV-2 specificity went unconfirmed.

This sequence originates from an adult woman who had mild COVID-19 (a few samples of this study predate the infection). Cell type and time point are not known. The material sequenced was PBMCs or a T cell subset sorted from them (not recorded which). This chain links TRBV5-1 with TRBJ2-7; the D gene could be TRBD1 or TRBD2 (5 bases each). The CDR3 reads CASSLTVGTASSYEQYF. The DNA of the CDR3 is TGCGCCAGCAGCTTAACTGTCGGGACCGCCAGCTCCTACGAGCAGTACTTC.